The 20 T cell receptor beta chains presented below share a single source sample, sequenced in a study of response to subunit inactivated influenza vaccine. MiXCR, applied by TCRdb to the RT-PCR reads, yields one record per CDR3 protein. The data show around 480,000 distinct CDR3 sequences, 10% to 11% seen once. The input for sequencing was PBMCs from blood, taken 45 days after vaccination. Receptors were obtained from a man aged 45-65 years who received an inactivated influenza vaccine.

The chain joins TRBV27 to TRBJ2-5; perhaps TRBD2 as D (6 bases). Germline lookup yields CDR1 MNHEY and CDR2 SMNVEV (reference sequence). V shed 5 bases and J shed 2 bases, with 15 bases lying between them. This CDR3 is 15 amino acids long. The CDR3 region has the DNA TGTGCCAGCAGTCCAAGCGGGCCACTTCAAGAGACCCAGTACTTC. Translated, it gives CASSPSGPLQETQYF.

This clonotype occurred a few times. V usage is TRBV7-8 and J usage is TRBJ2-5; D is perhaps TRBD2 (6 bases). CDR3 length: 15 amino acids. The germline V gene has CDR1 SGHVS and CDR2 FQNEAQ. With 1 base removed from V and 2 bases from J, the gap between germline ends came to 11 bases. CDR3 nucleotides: TGTGCCAGCAGCTTAGAGCGGGTTGAACAAGAGACCCAGTACTTC. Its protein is CASSLERVEQETQYF.

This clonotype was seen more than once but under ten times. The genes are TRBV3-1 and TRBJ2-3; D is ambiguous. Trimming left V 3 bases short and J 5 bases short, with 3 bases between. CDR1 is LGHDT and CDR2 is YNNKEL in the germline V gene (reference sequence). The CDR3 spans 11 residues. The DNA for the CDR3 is TGTGCCAGCAGCCATATAGATACGCAGTATTTT. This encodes CASSHIDTQYF.

CDR3 nucleotide sequence: TGTGCCAGCAGTTATTTGACAGGGTTTCACAATGAGCAGTTCTTC. Residues: CASSYLTGFHNEQFF. This chain connects TRBV6-2 or TRBV6-3 to TRBJ2-1; 7 nucleotides line up with TRBD1. The germline V gene has CDR1 MNHEY and CDR2 SVGEGT. Unmatched junction bases numbered 7, after V lost 3 bases and J lost 5 bases. The CDR3 is made up of 15 amino acids.

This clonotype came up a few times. The CDR3, as DNA: TGTGCCAGCAGCTTAACAGGGGCTGACTATGGCTACACCTTC. It codes for CASSLTGADYGYTF. The rearrangement joins TRBV7-2 to TRBJ1-2, with 7 bases identical to TRBD1. The CDR3 spans 14 residues. V shed 2 bases and J 3 bases; nucleotides not matched to a gene: 3. Germline V gene data show CDR1 as SGHTA and CDR2 as FQGNSA.

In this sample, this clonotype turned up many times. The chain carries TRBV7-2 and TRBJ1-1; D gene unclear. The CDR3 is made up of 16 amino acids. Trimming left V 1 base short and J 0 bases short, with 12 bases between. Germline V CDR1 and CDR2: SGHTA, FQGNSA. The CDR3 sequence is CASSLVEYTMNTEAFF. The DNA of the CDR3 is TGTGCCAGCAGCTTAGTGGAATACACCATGAACACTGAAGCTTTCTTT.

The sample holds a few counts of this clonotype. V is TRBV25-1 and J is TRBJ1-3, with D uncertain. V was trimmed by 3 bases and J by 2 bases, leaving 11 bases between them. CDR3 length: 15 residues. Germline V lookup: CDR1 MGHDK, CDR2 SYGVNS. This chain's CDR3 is CASSDVGGTGNTIYF. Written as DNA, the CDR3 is TGTGCCAGCAGTGATGTTGGCGGAACTGGAAACACCATATATTTT.

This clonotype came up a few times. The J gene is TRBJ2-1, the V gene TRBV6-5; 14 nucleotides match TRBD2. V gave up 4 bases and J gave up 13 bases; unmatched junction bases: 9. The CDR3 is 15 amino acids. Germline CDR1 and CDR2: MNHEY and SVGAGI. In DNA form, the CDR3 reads TGTGCCAGCAGTTTATCAGGGACTAGCGGGAGCAACCAGTTCTTC. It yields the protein CASSLSGTSGSNQFF.

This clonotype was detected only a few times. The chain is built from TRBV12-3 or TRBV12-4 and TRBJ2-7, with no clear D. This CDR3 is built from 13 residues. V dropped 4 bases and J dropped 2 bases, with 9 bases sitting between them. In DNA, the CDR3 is TGTGCCAGCAGTTCGTCCGTCACCTACGAGCAGTACTTC. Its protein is CASSSSVTYEQYF.

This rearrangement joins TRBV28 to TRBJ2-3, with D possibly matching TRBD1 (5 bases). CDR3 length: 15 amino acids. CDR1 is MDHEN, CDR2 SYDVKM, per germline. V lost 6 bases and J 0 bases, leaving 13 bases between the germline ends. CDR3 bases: TGTGCCAGCAGACCCAGACAGACAAGCACAGATACGCAGTATTTT. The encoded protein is CASRPRQTSTDTQYF.

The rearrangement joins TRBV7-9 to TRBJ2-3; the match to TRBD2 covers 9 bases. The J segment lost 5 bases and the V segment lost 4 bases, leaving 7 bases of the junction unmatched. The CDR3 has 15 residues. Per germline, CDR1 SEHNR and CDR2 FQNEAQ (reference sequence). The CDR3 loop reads CASSSASGVRDTQYF. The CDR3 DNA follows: TGTGCCAGCAGCTCCGCTAGCGGGGTAAGAGATACGCAGTATTTT. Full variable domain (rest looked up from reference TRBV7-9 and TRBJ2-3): DTGVSQNPRHKITKRGQNVTFRCDPISEHNRLYWYRQTLGQGPEFLTYFQNEAQLEKSRLLSDRFSAERPKGSFSTLEIQRTEQGDSAMYLCASSSASGVRDTQYFGPGTRLTVL.

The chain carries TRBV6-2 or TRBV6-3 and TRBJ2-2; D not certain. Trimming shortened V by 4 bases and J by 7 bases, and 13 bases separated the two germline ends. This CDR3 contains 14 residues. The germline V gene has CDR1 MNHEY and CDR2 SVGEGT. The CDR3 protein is CASSSPWNLGELFF. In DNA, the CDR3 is TGTGCCAGCAGTTCTCCCTGGAACCTCGGGGAGCTGTTTTTT.

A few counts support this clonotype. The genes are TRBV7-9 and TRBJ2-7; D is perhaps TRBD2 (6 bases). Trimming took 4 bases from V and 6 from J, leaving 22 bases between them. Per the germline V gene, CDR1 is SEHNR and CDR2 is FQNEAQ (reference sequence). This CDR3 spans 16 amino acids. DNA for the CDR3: TGTGCCAGCAGCTCCGGAGGGACTTCCTCGTTGTCCGAGCAGTACTTC. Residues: CASSSGGTSSLSEQYF.

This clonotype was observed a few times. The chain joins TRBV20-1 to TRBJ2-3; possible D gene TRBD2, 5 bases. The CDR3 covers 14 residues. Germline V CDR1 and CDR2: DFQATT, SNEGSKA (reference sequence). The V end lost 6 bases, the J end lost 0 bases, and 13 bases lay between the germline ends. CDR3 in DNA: TGCAGTGCAGGGAGTGGGGAGAGCACAGATACGCAGTATTTT. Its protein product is CSAGSGESTDTQYF.

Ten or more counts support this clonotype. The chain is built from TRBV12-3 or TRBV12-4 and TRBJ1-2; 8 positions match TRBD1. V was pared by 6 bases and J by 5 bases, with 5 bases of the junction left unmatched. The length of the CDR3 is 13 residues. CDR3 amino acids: CASSPDRVYGYTF. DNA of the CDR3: TGTGCCAGCAGCCCGGACAGGGTTTATGGCTACACCTTC.

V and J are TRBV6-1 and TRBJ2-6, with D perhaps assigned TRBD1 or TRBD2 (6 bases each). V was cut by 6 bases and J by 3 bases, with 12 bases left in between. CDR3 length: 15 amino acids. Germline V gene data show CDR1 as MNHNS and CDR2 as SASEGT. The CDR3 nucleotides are TGTGCCAGCAGCCCACAGGGACTTGGGGCCAACGTCCTGACTTTC. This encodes CASSPQGLGANVLTF.

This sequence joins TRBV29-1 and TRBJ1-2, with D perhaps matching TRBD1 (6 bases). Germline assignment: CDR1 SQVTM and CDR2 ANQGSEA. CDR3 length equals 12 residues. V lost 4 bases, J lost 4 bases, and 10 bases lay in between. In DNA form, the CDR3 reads TGCAGCGTTGCCGGACAGAGCTATGGCTACACCTTC. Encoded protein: CSVAGQSYGYTF. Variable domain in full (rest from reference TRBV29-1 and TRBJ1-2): SAVISQKPSRDICQRGTSLTIQCQVDSQVTMMFWYRQQPGQSLTLIATANQGSEATYESGFVIDKFPISRPNLTFSTLTVSNMSPEDSSIYLCSVAGQSYGYTFGSGTRLTVV.

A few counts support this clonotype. DNA of the CDR3: TGTGCCAGCAGCGTAGCGGGCGGGAGGGATAGCACAGATACGCAGTATTTT. It is translated as CASSVAGGRDSTDTQYF. The rearrangement uses TRBV9 and TRBJ2-3; 9 bases agree with TRBD2. V lost 0 bases to trimming and J lost 0 bases; unmatched junction nucleotides: 5. From germline, CDR1 is SGDLS and CDR2 YYNGEE. The CDR3 is 17 amino acids.

DNA of the CDR3: TGTGCCAGCAGCCCACAATGGGACACTGAAGCTTTCTTT. Encoded protein: CASSPQWDTEAFF. The chain uses TRBV7-2 and TRBJ1-1; the D is unclear. The CDR3 has 13 amino acids. With 5 bases removed from V and 3 bases from J, the gap between germline ends came to 10 bases. The germline V gene has CDR1 SGHTA and CDR2 FQGNSA.

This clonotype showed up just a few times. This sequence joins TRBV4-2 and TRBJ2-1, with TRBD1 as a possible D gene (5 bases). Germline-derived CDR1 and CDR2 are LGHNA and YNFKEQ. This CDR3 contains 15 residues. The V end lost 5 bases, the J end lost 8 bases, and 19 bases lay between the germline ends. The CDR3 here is CASSGLTAPEDEQFF. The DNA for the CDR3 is TGTGCCAGCAGCGGGTTGACAGCCCCCGAGGATGAGCAGTTCTTC.